What follows are 9 T cell receptor beta chains derived from one specimen sequenced in a study of blood T cell repertoires in COVID-19. The repertoire was sequenced with immunoSEQ multiplex PCR; TCRdb's copy has only in-frame clones and lacks some. The table records 200,000 to 300,000 clones, approximately 88% of them present only once. The sequenced material came from peripheral blood. The receptors here all came from a young woman with COVID-19, enrolled during active disease.

This clone appeared once. This chain connects TRBV30 to TRBJ2-5; 7 nucleotides align to TRBD2. Germline V gene data show CDR1 as GTSNPN and CDR2 as SVGIG (reference sequence). This CDR3 region has 14 residues. J was trimmed by 6 bases and V by 2 bases; bases with no gene match: 9. CDR3: CAWSIGGSRQTQYF. The CDR3 bases are TGTGCCTGGAGTATCGGGGGGAGCCGTCAGACCCAGTACTTC.

V is TRBV6-5 and J is TRBJ2-7; 15 bases line up with TRBD2. The germline CDR1 and CDR2 sequences are MNHEY and SVGAGI. The trim removed 8 bases at V and 7 bases at J, leaving 3 bases unmatched. The CDR3 sequence is 13 residues long. The CDR3 DNA reads TGTGCCAGCTTGGGACTAGCGGGAGGTGAGCAGTACGTC. Protein product: CASLGLAGGEQYV.

The gene calls are TRBV20-1 and TRBJ2-2; D not certain. Germline loops: CDR1 DFQATT, CDR2 SNEGSKA (reference sequence). V gave up 3 bases and J gave up 10 bases, with 9 bases separating them. The CDR3 contains 11 residues. The CDR3 sequence: CSARHAEELFF. DNA for the CDR3: TGCAGTGCTAGGCACGCGGAGGAGCTGTTTTTT.

J is TRBJ1-2 and V is TRBV2; D gene uncertain. Germline V gene sequence: CDR1 SNHLY, CDR2 FYNNEI. V was shortened by 4 bases and J by 7 bases, with 13 bases between the two germline ends. There are 13 residues in the CDR3. CDR3 region: CASSGTEGSGYTF. The CDR3, as DNA: TGTGCCAGCAGTGGGACGGAGGGTTCTGGCTACACCTTC.

This clone has only a few counts. This chain connects TRBV5-1 to TRBJ1-1; tentative D call: TRBD1 (6 bases). V was trimmed by 1 base and J by 4 bases, leaving 11 bases between them. CDR3 size: 14 residues. The germline V gene has CDR1 SGHRS and CDR2 YFSETQ. The CDR3 coding sequence is TGCGCCAGCAGCTTGATACAGGGTGCCACTGAAGCTTTCTTT. Translating gives CASSLIQGATEAFF.

The chain recombines TRBV6-4 with TRBJ1-2; 7 bases align to TRBD1. Germline trimming cut 8 bases from V and 2 bases from J; bases unmatched to any gene: 2. The CDR3 has 12 amino acids. Germline lookup yields CDR1 MRHNA and CDR2 SNTAGT. The CDR3 DNA is TGTGCCAGCTGGGACAGCAACTATGGCTACACCTTC. Amino acids: CASWDSNYGYTF.

This chain joins TRBV6-5 and TRBJ1-2, with D possibly matching TRBD1 (5 bases). The CDR3 loop spans 14 amino acids. Germline CDR1 reads MNHEY; CDR2 reads SVGAGI. V dropped 7 bases and J dropped 8 bases, with 20 bases sitting between them. The CDR3 DNA reads TGTGCCAGCACCGAAAGGGGCCAGTATGAGGGCTACACCTTC. Residues: CASTERGQYEGYTF.

This sequence joins TRBV24-1 and TRBJ2-5, with D possibly being TRBD1 (6 bases). Germline V lookup: CDR1 KGHDR, CDR2 SFDVKD. Trimming took off 2 bases at V and 3 bases at J, with 12 bases between the two ends. The CDR3 covers 15 residues. This CDR3 reads CATSDSWGPKETQYF. The DNA for the CDR3 is TGTGCCACCAGTGATTCTTGGGGGCCCAAAGAGACCCAGTACTTC.

The DNA for the CDR3 is TGTGCCAGTAGTATGGGACAGGGGAAACATCAGCCCCAGCATTTT. It encodes CASSMGQGKHQPQHF. The chain has TRBV19 and TRBJ1-5; the match to TRBD1 covers 10 bases. CDR3 length: 15 amino acids. From germline, CDR1 is LNHDA and CDR2 SQIVND (reference sequence). V shed 3 bases, J shed 5 bases, and the junction held 4 bases outside the gene matches.